This entry lists 15 T cell receptor beta chains sequenced from one sample in a study of blood T cell repertoires in COVID-19. Here immunoSEQ multiplex PCR was the method, and the copy in TCRdb shows in-frame clones only, minus some. Among some 320,000 clones listed, about 87% were seen once. Sequencing was done on a sample of PBMCs or T cells enriched from blood (not recorded which). The receptor set was obtained from a woman aged 30 to 39 who had recovered from COVID-19.

CDR3 sequence reads: CASSHRGNTEAFF. Here the CDR3 DNA reads TGCGCCAGCAGCCACCGGGGGAACACTGAAGCTTTCTTT. The V call is TRBV5-1, the J call TRBJ1-1; D unresolved. The V gene lost 4 bases and the J gene lost 1 base, with 8 bases spanning the gap. Germline values: CDR1 SGHRS, CDR2 YFSETQ. The CDR3 is 13 amino acids.

V is TRBV10-3 and J is TRBJ1-2; D ambiguous. The CDR3 extends over 13 amino acids. Germline CDR1 ENHRY, CDR2 SYGVKD. With 2 bases removed from V and 3 bases from J, the gap between germline ends came to 7 bases. Written as DNA, the CDR3 is TGTGCCATCAGTGAGCGCCAGGACTATGGCTACACCTTC. Translated, it gives CAISERQDYGYTF.

This clone was counted only a few times. The chain carries TRBV6-5 and TRBJ2-1; D call uncertain. The CDR3 covers 13 residues. CDR1 and CDR2 (germline): MNHEY, SVGAGI. Trimming pared 6 bases from V and 4 bases from J, leaving 10 bases between. CDR3 amino acids: CASSGRLYNEQFF. CDR3 sequence (DNA): TGTGCCAGCAGCGGAAGACTTTACAATGAGCAGTTCTTC.

This chain connects TRBV28 to TRBJ2-7, with TRBD2 as a possible D gene (7 bases). Trimming shortened V by 8 bases and J by 0 bases, and 14 bases separated the two germline ends. The CDR3 consists of 14 residues. In germline, CDR1 is MDHEN, CDR2 SYDVKM. CDR3 nucleotides: TGTGCCAGCTGGGGGGGACACAGCTCCTACGAGCAGTACTTC. Residues: CASWGGHSSYEQYF. Based on the CDR3 plus reference TRBV28 and TRBJ2-7, the full variable domain is DVKVTQSSRYLVKRTGEKVFLECVQDMDHENMFWYRQDPGLGLRLIYFSYDVKMKEKGDIPEGYSVSREKKERFSLILESASTNQTSMYLCASWGGHSSYEQYFGPGTRLTVT.

The chain couples TRBV5-4 to TRBJ1-4; 12 bases fit TRBD1. The CDR3 is 16 residues long. CDR1 SGHNT and CDR2 YYREEE come from the germline V gene (reference sequence). J was trimmed by 7 bases and V by 1 base; bases with no gene match: 5. In DNA form, the CDR3 reads TGTGCCAGCAGCTTGTACCGGGACAGGGGGCTTGAAAAACTGTTTTTT. As protein: CASSLYRDRGLEKLFF.

This clone occurred a few times. The V gene is TRBV18, the J gene TRBJ1-3; 7 nucleotides match TRBD1. J was trimmed by 4 bases and V by 2 bases; bases with no gene match: 8. This CDR3 region has 16 residues. The germline V gene encodes CDR1 KGHSH and CDR2 LQKENI. The CDR3 region is CASSPLTGNGGNTIYF. CDR3 bases: TGTGCCAGCTCACCATTGACAGGGAATGGCGGAAACACCATATATTTT.

This clone occurred a few times. The chain is built from TRBV5-5 and TRBJ1-5, with 7 bases fitting TRBD1. Germline assignment: CDR1 SGHKS and CDR2 YYEKEE (reference sequence). Trimming removed 1 base from V and 4 bases from J; junction bases left unmatched: 2. The CDR3 has 14 residues. Here the CDR3 reads CASSLTGENQPQHF. The CDR3 bases are TGTGCCAGCAGCTTGACAGGGGAAAATCAGCCCCAGCATTTT.

This clone was counted between two and nine times. The rearrangement joins TRBV5-1 to TRBJ1-1, with D maybe TRBD1 (6 bases). V was shortened by 0 bases and J by 5 bases, with 11 bases between the two germline ends. CDR3 length: 14 amino acids. From germline, CDR1 is SGHRS and CDR2 YFSETQ. CDR3 region: CASSLAAQGTEAFF. The CDR3 region has the DNA TGCGCCAGCAGCTTGGCCGCACAGGGAACTGAAGCTTTCTTT. The entire variable domain, with the rest obtained from reference TRBV5-1 and TRBJ1-1, is as follows: KAGVTQTPRYLIKTRGQQVTLSCSPISGHRSVSWYQQTPGQGLQFLFEYFSETQRNKGNFPGRFSGRQFSNSRSEMNVSTLELGDSALYLCASSLAAQGTEAFFGQGTRLTVV.

The table lists this clone with a few counts. This rearrangement joins TRBV5-1 to TRBJ1-2; 7 bases are a match to TRBD1. This CDR3 is built from 15 residues. V gave up 4 bases and J gave up 1 base; unmatched junction bases: 7. In germline, CDR1 is SGHRS, CDR2 YFSETQ. The CDR3 coding sequence is TGCGCCAGCAGCATTACAGGGGACCATAACTATGGCTACACCTTC. The encoded protein is CASSITGDHNYGYTF.

The chain has TRBV25-1 and TRBJ1-4; D unresolved. This CDR3 is built from 17 residues. Trimming stripped 3 bases from V and 4 bases from J, with 18 bases between. Germline assignment: CDR1 MGHDK and CDR2 SYGVNS. CDR3 sequence: CASSDARSGAYNEKLFF. CDR3 DNA sequence: TGTGCCAGCAGTGACGCCCGTAGCGGAGCTTATAATGAAAAACTGTTTTTT.

This clone occurred once. This chain uses TRBV2 with TRBJ1-1, with 9 bases lining up with TRBD1. The CDR3 has 14 amino acids. CDR1 and CDR2 (germline): SNHLY, FYNNEI. The V and J ends lost 7 bases and 1 base, in that order; junction bases with no gene match: 4. The chain's CDR3 is CASKGQGTNTEAFF. CDR3 bases: TGTGCCAGCAAGGGACAGGGTACGAACACTGAAGCTTTCTTT.

The rearrangement uses TRBV28 and TRBJ1-6, with 7 bases that match TRBD1. Germline V gene sequence: CDR1 MDHEN, CDR2 SYDVKM. V lost 6 bases to trimming and J lost 4 bases; unmatched junction nucleotides: 9. This CDR3 has 16 amino acids. The CDR3, as DNA: TGTGCCAGCAGCTCGGGGACAGCTGCGTATAATTCACCCCTCCACTTT. Its translation: CASSSGTAAYNSPLHF. The entire variable domain, with the rest obtained from reference TRBV28 and TRBJ1-6, is as follows: DVKVTQSSRYLVKRTGEKVFLECVQDMDHENMFWYRQDPGLGLRLIYFSYDVKMKEKGDIPEGYSVSREKKERFSLILESASTNQTSMYLCASSSGTAAYNSPLHFGNGTRLTVT.

This chain links TRBV27 with TRBJ1-2, with D uncertain. V lost 7 bases and J lost 1, with 10 bases in between. This CDR3 has 13 residues. Germline CDR1 MNHEY, CDR2 SMNVEV (reference sequence). The CDR3 nucleotides read TGTGCCAGCACACAACCCCTTAACTATGGCTACACCTTC. Its translation is CASTQPLNYGYTF.

The chain links TRBV6-9 to TRBJ2-1; tentative D call: TRBD2 (6 bases). V shed 4 bases and J shed 6 bases, with 13 bases lying between them. CDR3 size: 14 residues. In germline, CDR1 is MNHGY, CDR2 SVAAGI. CDR3 bases: TGTGCCAGCAGTTTTACGGGACTCGCCAATGAGCAGTTCTTC. Protein sequence: CASSFTGLANEQFF.

The J gene is TRBJ1-4, the V gene TRBV7-8, with a tentative D call TRBD1 (5 bases). Germline V CDR1 and CDR2: SGHVS, FQNEAQ. This CDR3 comprises 15 residues. Trimming removed 5 bases from V and 3 bases from J, with 13 bases in between. The CDR3: CASSATTAANEKLFF. The CDR3 DNA is TGTGCCAGCAGCGCGACGACAGCAGCTAATGAAAAACTGTTTTTT.